This TCR beta chain was identified in a study of cytomegalovirus exposure and HLA in healthy donors. Study-wide background: A data release that came early held about 89 million unique TCRs from HLA-typed donors.

Whole-study results and caveats: 164 TCR beta chains were listed as cytomegalovirus-associated.

Germline V gives CDR1 SGHDN, CDR2 FVKESK. CDR3 size: 17 residues. V trimming: 1 base; J trimming: 0 bases; junction bases outside the gene matches: 8. As for this clone: Antigen: not known.

60 Vbeta and 13 Jbeta primers were used in PCR. Some clones are missing from TCRdb's copy, which holds only in-frame ones; the method was immunoSEQ multiplex PCR. The table records some 190,000 clones, roughly nine tenths of them present only once. This TCR was sampled from a boy between 2 and 10 years old in good health and CMV-seronegative. The sample was PBMCs. The J gene is TRBJ1-1, the V gene TRBV14; 7 bases are a match to TRBD1. Here the CDR3 reads CASSQAYRGIMNTEAFF. CDR3 sequence (DNA): TGTGCCAGCAGCCAAGCCTACAGGGGAATCATGAACACTGAAGCTTTCTTT. Drawing the rest from reference TRBV14 and TRBJ1-1, the complete variable domain is EAGVTQFPSHSVIEKGQTVTLRCDPISGHDNLYWYRRVMGKEIKFLLHFVKESKQDESGMPNNRFLAERTGGTYSTLKVQPAELEDSGVYFCASSQAYRGIMNTEAFFGQGTRLTVV.